One and the same sample provided the 29 T cell receptor beta chains below, sequenced in a study of cytomegalovirus exposure and HLA in healthy donors. PCR was performed using 60 Vbeta and 13 Jbeta primers. Here immunoSEQ multiplex PCR was the method, and the copy in TCRdb shows in-frame clones only, minus some. This sample has around 130,000 clones; 81% occur once, and the top ten carry about 0.75%. The specimen was PBMCs. The receptors shown here come from a man in his late teens or twenties in good health and CMV-seronegative.

The rearrangement joins TRBV30 to TRBJ2-3; 7 bases are shared with TRBD1. The CDR3 extends over 16 amino acids. The V segment lost 5 bases and the J segment 0 bases; nucleotides outside the gene matches: 11. Per germline, CDR1 GTSNPN and CDR2 SVGIG (reference sequence). The CDR3 DNA sequence: TGTGCCTGGGGGGTAACACAGGGGATCAGCACAGATACGCAGTATTTT. This gives the protein CAWGVTQGISTDTQYF.

This chain links TRBV7-2 with TRBJ1-1; tentatively, D is TRBD1 (6 bases). The germline CDR1 and CDR2 sequences are SGHTA and FQGNSA. CDR3 length: 14 residues. The CDR3 reads CASNRDRRNTEAFF. CDR3 DNA: TGTGCTTCAAACAGGGACCGGAGGAACACTGAAGCTTTCTTT.

J is TRBJ1-1 and V is TRBV27, with a weak D call TRBD1 (5 bases). Trimming took 5 bases from V and 7 from J, leaving 17 bases between them. CDR3 length: 14 amino acids. The V gene's germline CDR1 is MNHEY and CDR2 SMNVEV (reference sequence). CDR3 in DNA: TGTGCCAGCAGTCCTCGCCCCCGACAGAATGAAGCTTTCTTT. It specifies CASSPRPRQNEAFF.

The chain couples TRBV9 to TRBJ1-2; D gene uncertain. V was clipped by 0 bases and J by 7 bases, with 19 bases between them. CDR1 is SGDLS, CDR2 YYNGEE, per germline. The CDR3 runs 16 residues. CDR3 in amino acids: CASSVDISGEVSGYTF. CDR3 DNA sequence: TGTGCCAGCAGCGTAGATATTTCTGGGGAGGTGTCTGGCTACACCTTC.

The chain couples TRBV29-1 to TRBJ2-3; 10 nucleotides align to TRBD2. CDR3 length equals 13 residues. Looked up from germline, CDR1 is SQVTM and CDR2 is ANQGSEA. CDR3 sequence: CSLAGGNTDTQYF. The CDR3, as DNA: TGCAGTTTAGCGGGGGGAAACACAGATACGCAGTATTTT.

The chain employs TRBV27 and TRBJ1-1; 9 bases fit TRBD1. The CDR3 is made up of 15 amino acids. J lost 4 bases, V lost 7 bases, and 10 bases had no gene match. CDR1 is MNHEY and CDR2 is SMNVEV in the germline V gene (reference sequence). In DNA form, the CDR3 reads TGTGCCAGCAACACTCCACAGGGGGCGTTCACTGAAGCTTTCTTT. The encoded protein is CASNTPQGAFTEAFF.

The chain joins TRBV7-9 to TRBJ2-3; D call uncertain. The CDR3 runs 12 residues. The V end lost 5 bases, the J end lost 5 bases, and 8 bases lay between the germline ends. The germline CDR1 and CDR2 sequences are SEHNR and FQNEAQ (reference sequence). DNA for the CDR3: TGTGCCAGCAGCCCACCGGGAGATACGCAGTATTTT. This gives the protein CASSPPGDTQYF.

This clone was picked up one time. The rearrangement links TRBV19 to TRBJ1-2, with 8 positions matching TRBD1. Trimming took 1 base from V and 1 from J; bases not matched to a gene: 2. This CDR3 has 15 amino acids. Germline CDR1 LNHDA, CDR2 SQIVND (reference sequence). The CDR3 bases are TGTGCCAGTAGTATAGTAGGGACAGGTAACTATGGCTACACCTTC. Amino acids: CASSIVGTGNYGYTF.

The V and J genes are TRBV9 and TRBJ1-2; possible D gene TRBD1, 5 bases. Germline V gives CDR1 SGDLS, CDR2 YYNGEE. The CDR3 runs 14 residues. Trimming cost V 4 bases and J 7 bases, with 17 bases left between them. The CDR3 bases are TGTGCCAGCAGCCAACGGGGGGGACCGGGTGGCTACACCTTC. It yields the protein CASSQRGGPGGYTF.

The genes are TRBV6-6 and TRBJ2-7, with 10 bases fitting TRBD2. The CDR3 length is 16 residues. CDR1 and CDR2 (germline): MNHNY, SVGAGI (reference sequence). J was trimmed by 7 bases and V by 2 bases; bases with no gene match: 11. The CDR3 bases are TGTGCCAGCAGTTACCCCTTTATAGCGGGGGGCCGGGAGCAGTACTTC. The encoded protein is CASSYPFIAGGREQYF.

The chain employs TRBV13 and TRBJ1-1, with 7 bases lining up with TRBD1. Trimming at V came to 4 bases and at J to 2 bases, leaving 7 bases not matched to a gene. The CDR3 is 15 amino acids. CDR1 is PRHDT and CDR2 is FYEKMQ in the germline V gene (reference sequence). As DNA, the CDR3 is TGTGCCAGCAGCTCAGGACAGGAGCTAAACACTGAAGCTTTCTTT. Translated: CASSSGQELNTEAFF.

The chain carries TRBV4-3 and TRBJ1-2; 7 nucleotides agree with TRBD1. The CDR3 contains 13 residues. Germline V lookup: CDR1 LGHNA, CDR2 YSLEER. V was pared by 2 bases and J by 8 bases, with 5 bases of the junction left unmatched. DNA for the CDR3: TGCGCCAGCAGCCAAACACAGGGGCAAGGCTACACCTTC. It yields the protein CASSQTQGQGYTF.

This clone came up a few times. This sequence joins TRBV30 and TRBJ1-2, with D possibly TRBD1 on 6 matching bases. Between the trimmed V and J ends, which lost 2 bases and 8 bases, there was a span of 21 bases. This CDR3 is 15 amino acids long. The V gene's germline CDR1 is GTSNPN and CDR2 SVGIG (reference sequence). CDR3 sequence: CAWSLSGRGTLGYTF. For the CDR3, the DNA is TGTGCCTGGAGTCTGTCTGGCAGGGGAACTCTGGGCTACACCTTC. Full variable domain (missing parts from reference TRBV30 and TRBJ1-2): SQTIHQWPATLVQPVGSPLSLECTVEGTSNPNLYWYRQAAGRGLQLLFYSVGIGQISSEVPQNLSASRPQDRQFILSSKKLLLSDSGFYLCAWSLSGRGTLGYTFGSGTRLTVV.

The chain couples TRBV7-2 to TRBJ1-5, with a possible D match to TRBD1 (6 bases). Germline CDR1 and CDR2: SGHTA and FQGNSA. The CDR3 sequence is 16 residues long. Trimming shortened V by 4 bases and J by 3 bases, and 16 bases separated the two germline ends. CDR3 nucleotides: TGTGCCAGCAGCTCAACCACGGGGGGGGCCAATCAGCCCCAGCATTTT. Residues: CASSSTTGGANQPQHF.

This clone is a singleton in its sample. This chain uses TRBV7-2 with TRBJ1-6; a possible D gene is TRBD1 (5 bases). The CDR3 extends over 15 amino acids. The germline V gene has CDR1 SGHTA and CDR2 FQGNSA. V lost 4 bases and J lost 8, with 15 bases in between. The CDR3 region has the DNA TGTGCCAGCAGCTCCTTTCTGGGGGGGGATTCACCCCTCCACTTT. Its protein product is CASSSFLGGDSPLHF.

The chain carries TRBV2 and TRBJ1-2; 7 bases line up with TRBD1. The germline CDR1 and CDR2 sequences are SNHLY and FYNNEI. J was trimmed by 7 bases and V by 2 bases; bases with no gene match: 13. The CDR3 contains 16 residues. CDR3 in amino acids: CASSESWVKGAGGYTF. The CDR3 bases are TGTGCCAGCAGTGAAAGTTGGGTTAAGGGGGCGGGTGGCTACACCTTC. Variable domain in full (rest from reference TRBV2 and TRBJ1-2): EPEVTQTPSHQVTQMGQEVILRCVPISNHLYFYWYRQILGQKVEFLVSFYNNEISEKSEIFDDQFSVERPDGSNFTLKIRSTKLEDSAMYFCASSESWVKGAGGYTFGSGTRLTVV.

The chain has TRBV30 and TRBJ1-2; TRBD1 matches 8 bases. The germline CDR1 and CDR2 sequences are GTSNPN and SVGIG (reference sequence). Trimming took 7 bases from V and 4 from J; bases not matched to a gene: 5. The CDR3 has 12 residues. The CDR3 DNA follows: TGTGCCTACTTGACAGGGGCCTATGGCTACACCTTC. This sequence encodes CAYLTGAYGYTF.

The gene calls are TRBV10-3 and TRBJ2-5, with D maybe TRBD2 (5 bases). Germline V gene data show CDR1 as ENHRY and CDR2 as SYGVKD. The ends were cut back, 6 bases at V and 4 bases at J, with 9 bases in the middle. This CDR3 has 12 residues. CDR3 DNA sequence: TGTGCCATCAGGGACTCTATAGAGACCCAGTACTTC. This gives the protein CAIRDSIETQYF.

This chain's CDR3 is CASSQQTGTAANYGYTF. CDR3 nucleotide sequence: TGCGCCAGCAGCCAACAAACCGGGACAGCTGCTAACTATGGCTACACCTTC. This chain joins TRBV4-3 and TRBJ1-2; 7 bases are a match to TRBD1. The J segment lost 0 bases and the V segment lost 2 bases, leaving 9 bases of the junction unmatched. The CDR3 totals 17 residues. Germline V lookup: CDR1 LGHNA, CDR2 YSLEER.

The chain recombines TRBV7-6 with TRBJ2-4; 8 nucleotides line up with TRBD2. J gave up 6 bases and V 1 base, and 8 bases lay outside the gene matches. Germline loops: CDR1 SGHVS, CDR2 FNYEAQ. There are 16 residues in the CDR3. CDR3 sequence: CASSLVAGGLGNIQYF. CDR3 bases: TGTGCCAGCAGCTTAGTGGCGGGGGGTTTGGGAAACATTCAGTACTTC.

The chain employs TRBV20-1 and TRBJ2-5; D gene ambiguous. V was pared by 6 bases and J by 3 bases, with 5 bases between. This CDR3 is 10 amino acids long. The germline CDR1 and CDR2 sequences are DFQATT and SNEGSKA (reference sequence). CDR3 nucleotides: TGCAGTGCCAGTGAAGAGACCCAGTACTTC. It is translated as CSASEETQYF.

The CDR3 nucleotides read TGCAGCGTCGCCGCCCGGGGGGGGACTAGCACAGATACGCAGTATTTT. Translating it yields CSVAARGGTSTDTQYF. This rearrangement joins TRBV29-1 to TRBJ2-3; TRBD2 agrees at 8 bases. V trimming: 6 bases; J trimming: 0 bases; junction bases outside the gene matches: 11. The CDR3 has 16 amino acids. Germline values: CDR1 SQVTM, CDR2 ANQGSEA.

V usage is TRBV19 and J usage is TRBJ1-5; a weak D match, TRBD1 (5 bases). The CDR3 consists of 15 residues. Germline assignment: CDR1 LNHDA and CDR2 SQIVND (reference sequence). V lost 5 bases, J lost 5 bases, and 16 bases lay in between. The CDR3 region has the DNA TGTGCCAGTAGTCTGGATCGGCAGGGCCATCAGCCCCAGCATTTT. Translating it yields CASSLDRQGHQPQHF.

The table lists this clone with a few counts. The V gene is TRBV28, the J gene TRBJ1-5; D is unclear. Looked up from germline, CDR1 is MDHEN and CDR2 is SYDVKM. The CDR3 length is 12 residues. Trimming removed 8 bases at V and 6 bases at J, with 11 bases between. The CDR3 sequence: CASYRTGQPQHF. For the CDR3, the DNA is TGTGCCAGCTATAGAACGGGTCAGCCCCAGCATTTT. Drawing the rest from reference TRBV28 and TRBJ1-5, the complete variable domain is DVKVTQSSRYLVKRTGEKVFLECVQDMDHENMFWYRQDPGLGLRLIYFSYDVKMKEKGDIPEGYSVSREKKERFSLILESASTNQTSMYLCASYRTGQPQHFGDGTRLSIL.

The rearrangement uses TRBV10-2 and TRBJ1-2; D perhaps matches TRBD1 (5 bases). The CDR3 sequence is 12 residues long. The V gene lost 4 bases and the J gene lost 5 bases, with 8 bases spanning the gap. The germline CDR1 and CDR2 sequences are WSHSY and SAAADI. In DNA, the CDR3 is TGCGCCAGCAGTGCCGACAGTTATGGCTACACCTTC. Its translation: CASSADSYGYTF.

Comment on this clone: One junction end disagrees with the germline gene, perhaps due to a read error. The CDR3 here is CASSLEGRVVF. The CDR3 coding sequence is TGCGCCAGCAGCTTGGAGGGCAGGGTGGTCTTC. This sequence joins TRBV5-1 and TRBJ2-1; perhaps TRBD1 as D (5 bases). There are 11 residues in the CDR3. Per the germline V gene, CDR1 is SGHRS and CDR2 is YFSETQ.

The chain is built from TRBV13 and TRBJ1-2; D perhaps matches TRBD1 (6 bases). The CDR3 runs 14 residues. The V and J ends lost 1 base and 3 bases respectively, with 9 bases between them. Germline CDR1 PRHDT, CDR2 FYEKMQ (reference sequence). For the CDR3, the DNA is TGTGCCAGCAGCTTAGACGCAGGGGACTATGGCTACACCTTC. It specifies CASSLDAGDYGYTF.

The chain has TRBV7-6 and TRBJ1-2; 8 nucleotides agree with TRBD1. Per the germline V gene, CDR1 is SGHVS and CDR2 is FNYEAQ. CDR3 length: 16 amino acids. Losses at the gene ends were 5 bases for V and 7 bases for J; bases not matched to a gene: 15. The CDR3 sequence: CASSPGTGPIPGGYTF. The CDR3 coding sequence is TGTGCCAGCAGCCCTGGGACAGGCCCAATCCCTGGTGGCTACACCTTC.

This sequence joins TRBV29-1 and TRBJ2-1, with TRBD1 as a possible D gene (6 bases). The germline CDR1 and CDR2 sequences are SQVTM and ANQGSEA. The V end was cut by 7 bases, the J end by 7 bases, with 11 bases between. This CDR3 comprises 11 residues. CDR3 coding DNA: TGCAGCGCCGGGACAAGGAATGAGCAGTTCTTC. Protein sequence: CSAGTRNEQFF.